Each of the 27 T cell receptor beta chains below was sequenced from the same sample in a study of T-cell memory formation after mild COVID-19. TCRdb analysed the 5' RACE reads with MiXCR anew, one entry per CDR3 protein. The table has fewer than 650,000 distinct CDR3 sequences, roughly a fifth seen once. Sequenced sample: PBMCs or a T cell subset sorted from them (not recorded which). Receptor source: an adult woman who had mild COVID-19 (a few samples of this study predate the infection). Cell type and time point are not known.

This chain connects TRBV7-2 to TRBJ1-1, with D unresolved. The V end lost 0 bases, the J end lost 12 bases, and 14 bases lay between the germline ends. CDR3 size: 13 residues. Germline assignment: CDR1 SGHTA and CDR2 FQGNSA. The CDR3 loop is CASSLALSTPPFF. Written as DNA, the CDR3 is TGTGCCAGCAGCTTAGCGCTAAGTACCCCCCCTTTCTTT.

The chain has TRBV10-3 and TRBJ2-3, with TRBD1 matching over 9 bases. After removal of 6 bases from V and 3 bases from J, the junction contained 1 base not matched to a gene. CDR3 length: 13 amino acids. CDR1 and CDR2 (germline): ENHRY, SYGVKD. The CDR3 DNA is TGTGCCATCAGCGGACAGGGGACAGATACGCAGTATTTT. Translating gives CAISGQGTDTQYF.

This clonotype was counted ten times or more. This chain joins TRBV5-1 and TRBJ2-5, with a possible D match to TRBD1 (6 bases). The germline V and J ends were trimmed by 4 bases and 3 bases, with 7 bases remaining between them. CDR1 and CDR2 (germline): SGHRS, YFSETQ. The CDR3 runs to 12 residues. The CDR3, as DNA: TGCGCCAGCAGCCGGACAGAAGAGACCCAGTACTTC. It codes for CASSRTEETQYF. The whole variable domain, remainder taken from reference TRBV5-1 and TRBJ2-5, is KAGVTQTPRYLIKTRGQQVTLSCSPISGHRSVSWYQQTPGQGLQFLFEYFSETQRNKGNFPGRFSGRQFSNSRSEMNVSTLELGDSALYLCASSRTEETQYFGPGTRLLVL.

The V and J genes are TRBV5-1 and TRBJ2-1; the D is unclear. The germline V and J ends were trimmed by 4 bases and 3 bases, with 11 bases remaining between them. In germline, CDR1 is SGHRS, CDR2 YFSETQ. CDR3 size: 14 residues. Here the CDR3 DNA reads TGCGCCAGCAGCCCCGACTGGAGCTACAATGAGCAGTTCTTC. Translation gives CASSPDWSYNEQFF.

The chain links TRBV4-3 to TRBJ2-2; D not resolved. CDR3 length: 19 amino acids. V lost 0 bases to trimming and J lost 6 bases, with 23 bases between them. CDR1 and CDR2 from the germline V gene are LGHNA and YSLEER. CDR3: CASSQDFSIGPKHAGELFF. The CDR3 DNA sequence: TGCGCCAGCAGCCAAGACTTCTCTATCGGACCCAAGCACGCCGGGGAGCTGTTTTTT.

This clonotype was picked up a small number of times. The V call is TRBV7-8, the J call TRBJ2-1; D is unresolved. Trimming left V 1 base short and J 5 bases short, with 12 bases between. Germline V lookup: CDR1 SGHVS, CDR2 FQNEAQ. The CDR3 totals 15 residues. Written as DNA, the CDR3 is TGTGCCAGCAGCTTAGAGGGCAGAAACAACAATGAGCAGTTCTTC. The encoded protein is CASSLEGRNNNEQFF.

The chain combines TRBV7-3 with TRBJ1-6; D gene uncertain. Germline CDR1 is SGHTA and CDR2 is FQGTGA. The CDR3 runs 13 residues. Trimming left V 2 bases short and J 9 bases short, with 8 bases between. This chain's CDR3 is CASSLSASSPLHF. The DNA for the CDR3 is TGTGCCAGCAGCTTATCGGCGAGTTCACCCCTCCACTTT.

In nucleotides, the CDR3 is TGCAGTGCTAGACTCCGGGGGAACACTGAAGCTTTCTTT. It is translated as CSARLRGNTEAFF. The V call is TRBV20-1, the J call TRBJ1-1; no firm D call. Germline V CDR1 and CDR2: DFQATT, SNEGSKA (reference sequence). The CDR3 is made up of 13 amino acids. Trimming stripped 2 bases from V and 1 base from J, with 8 bases between.

This clonotype was counted between two and nine times. V is TRBV27 and J is TRBJ2-7; D is perhaps TRBD1 (6 bases). The germline CDR1 and CDR2 sequences are MNHEY and SMNVEV (reference sequence). V lost 3 bases to trimming and J lost 4 bases, with 16 bases between them. This CDR3 spans 15 amino acids. Here the CDR3 reads CASSFLGQGRYEQYF. CDR3 coding DNA: TGTGCCAGCAGTTTTCTGGGGCAGGGGCGATACGAGCAGTACTTC.

The chain recombines TRBV6-6 with TRBJ1-1; D gene unclear. The CDR3 extends over 14 amino acids. The V end was cut by 4 bases, the J end by 1 base, with 10 bases between. CDR1 MNHNY and CDR2 SVGAGI come from the germline V gene (reference sequence). The CDR3 DNA reads as TGTGCCAGCAGTTTTTTAGTGAAGAACACTGAAGCTTTCTTT. This encodes CASSFLVKNTEAFF.

In its sample, this clonotype was seen a few times. V usage is TRBV6-2 or TRBV6-3 and J usage is TRBJ1-1, with TRBD1 as a possible D gene (5 bases). V was trimmed by 2 bases and J by 6 bases, leaving 10 bases between them. Germline V gene data show CDR1 as MNHEY and CDR2 as SVGEGT. The CDR3 has 13 amino acids. CDR3 in DNA: TGTGCCAGCAGTTACCCTTCGGGGGCTGAAGCTTTCTTT. Amino acid sequence: CASSYPSGAEAFF.

The gene calls are TRBV11-2 and TRBJ2-3; 12 positions match TRBD2. Losses at the gene ends were 5 bases for V and 3 bases for J; bases not matched to a gene: 18. The CDR3 covers 20 residues. Germline V gene lookup returns CDR1 SGHAT and CDR2 FQNNGV. The CDR3 is CASSPRLILAGGLNTDTQYF. The CDR3, as DNA: TGTGCCAGCAGCCCCCGCCTAATTCTAGCGGGGGGGCTTAATACAGATACGCAGTATTTT.

This clonotype was found a few times. The DNA for the CDR3 is TGTGCCACCAGCAGACATAGAACCCGACAGGGAGACGAGCAGTACTTC. Amino acid sequence: CATSRHRTRQGDEQYF. The chain employs TRBV15 and TRBJ2-7; TRBD1 agrees at 7 bases. V gave up 2 bases and J gave up 5 bases; unmatched junction bases: 12. The CDR3 is made up of 16 amino acids. Germline values: CDR1 LNHNV, CDR2 YYDKDF (reference sequence). Variable domain in full (rest from reference TRBV15 and TRBJ2-7): DAMVIQNPRYQVTQFGKPVTLSCSQTLNHNVMYWYQQKSSQAPKLLFHYYDKDFNNEADTPDNFQSRRPNTSFCFLDIRSPGLGDTAMYLCATSRHRTRQGDEQYFGPGTRLTVT.

The chain is built from TRBV27 and TRBJ2-7, with 7 nucleotides matching TRBD1. This CDR3 comprises 14 residues. The J segment lost 5 bases and the V segment lost 6 bases, leaving 10 bases of the junction unmatched. Germline V gives CDR1 MNHEY, CDR2 SMNVEV (reference sequence). The CDR3 DNA follows: TGTGCCAGCAGACATAACCCGACAGGGAACGAGCAGTACTTC. It yields the protein CASRHNPTGNEQYF.

This clonotype has a handful of counts. This sequence joins TRBV5-1 and TRBJ2-7, with 8 bases that match TRBD2. The CDR3 runs to 16 residues. CDR1 and CDR2 from the germline V gene are SGHRS and YFSETQ. Trimming at V came to 0 bases and at J to 2 bases, leaving 7 bases not matched to a gene. CDR3 amino acids: CASSLESGSRAYEQYF. CDR3 DNA: TGCGCCAGCAGCTTGGAGAGCGGGAGTAGGGCCTACGAGCAGTACTTC.

This clonotype was seen a few times. The chain joins TRBV29-1 to TRBJ2-6; possible D gene TRBD1, 5 bases. Germline V gene sequence: CDR1 SQVTM, CDR2 ANQGSEA. The CDR3 length is 15 residues. Trimming cost V 0 bases and J 4 bases, with 10 bases left between them. The CDR3 protein is CSVEDRVVGANVLTF. The CDR3 DNA sequence: TGCAGCGTTGAAGACAGGGTTGTAGGGGCCAACGTCCTGACTTTC.

CDR3 sequence reads: CASSRDNNQPQHF. DNA of the CDR3: TGTGCCAGCAGCCGGGACAACAATCAGCCCCAGCATTTT. The V and J genes are TRBV12-3 or TRBV12-4 and TRBJ1-5, with TRBD1 as a possible D gene (6 bases). CDR3 size: 13 residues. V was pared by 6 bases and J by 3 bases, with 9 bases between.

This clonotype was seen more than once but under ten times. The chain carries TRBV29-1 and TRBJ2-7; TRBD1 aligns across 7 bases. Germline CDR1 is SQVTM and CDR2 is ANQGSEA. Losses at the gene ends were 6 bases for V and 3 bases for J; bases not matched to a gene: 8. The CDR3 spans 13 residues. Here the CDR3 DNA reads TGCAGCGTGCAGGACAGGTCGAACTACGAGCAGTACTTC. Residues: CSVQDRSNYEQYF.

This clonotype has at least ten counts. V usage is TRBV7-9 and J usage is TRBJ2-1; no firm D call. This CDR3 is 14 amino acids long. The germline gives CDR1 SEHNR, CDR2 FQNEAQ (reference sequence). With 0 bases removed from V and 3 bases from J, the gap between germline ends came to 6 bases. Written as DNA, the CDR3 is TGTGCCAGCAGCTTAGCGGGGATCTACAATGAGCAGTTCTTC. Amino acids: CASSLAGIYNEQFF.

This clonotype was seen only a few times. The chain carries TRBV5-5 and TRBJ2-2, with D maybe TRBD2 (5 bases). V was clipped by 2 bases and J by 2 bases, with 10 bases between them. This CDR3 region has 15 residues. CDR1 SGHKS and CDR2 YYEKEE come from the germline V gene (reference sequence). In DNA, the CDR3 is TGTGCCAGCAGCTTACCGGGGAGTAACACCGGGGAGCTGTTTTTT. Residues: CASSLPGSNTGELFF.

V and J are TRBV27 and TRBJ2-1; 7 bases agree with TRBD1. There are 15 residues in the CDR3. Germline lookup yields CDR1 MNHEY and CDR2 SMNVEV (reference sequence). V lost 6 bases, J lost 0 bases, and 5 bases stayed unmatched. The CDR3 loop is CASRRTGPSYNEQFF. The CDR3 DNA reads as TGTGCCAGCAGACGGACAGGACCCTCCTACAATGAGCAGTTCTTC.

The chain couples TRBV20-1 to TRBJ1-5, with TRBD1 as a possible D gene (5 bases). This CDR3 contains 14 residues. Germline CDR1 reads DFQATT; CDR2 reads SNEGSKA (reference sequence). V shed 2 bases and J shed 9 bases, with 17 bases lying between them. CDR3 protein: CSARNQGRGWPQHF. The CDR3 nucleotides read TGCAGTGCTAGAAATCAGGGAAGGGGATGGCCCCAGCATTTT.

J is TRBJ1-5 and V is TRBV20-1; a possible D gene is TRBD1 (5 bases). The CDR3 has 16 residues. Germline V lookup: CDR1 DFQATT, CDR2 SNEGSKA (reference sequence). V was trimmed by 0 bases and J by 3 bases, leaving 15 bases between them. The CDR3 region is CSARDPGDINNQPQHF. CDR3 in DNA: TGCAGTGCTAGAGATCCGGGGGATATTAACAATCAGCCCCAGCATTTT.

The rearrangement links TRBV6-1 to TRBJ2-7; D is unclear. CDR3 length equals 12 residues. The ends were cut back, 2 bases at V and 4 bases at J, with 6 bases in the middle. CDR1 is MNHNS, CDR2 SASEGT, per germline. CDR3 residues: CASSEHAYEQYF. In DNA, the CDR3 is TGTGCCAGCAGTGAACACGCTTACGAGCAGTACTTC.

V usage is TRBV6-5 and J usage is TRBJ1-2; TRBD1 matches 7 bases. The V and J ends lost 0 bases and 7 bases, in that order; junction bases with no gene match: 8. The CDR3 has 15 residues. Germline V CDR1 and CDR2: MNHEY, SVGAGI. The CDR3 DNA reads as TGTGCCAGCAGTTACTCGAAGGGGGCGTTCGGTGGCTACACCTTC. Its protein product is CASSYSKGAFGGYTF.

As for this clonotype: Given the absence of the conserved phenylalanine or tryptophan at the CDR3 end, a read error is likely. The genes are TRBV10-3 and TRBJ2-4, with 9 bases identical to TRBD1. The V gene's germline CDR1 is ENHRY and CDR2 SYGVKD. Losses at the gene ends were 6 bases for V and 7 bases for J; bases not matched to a gene: 7. The CDR3 spans 14 residues. CDR3 nucleotides: TGTGCCATCAGCGGGACAGGGTCTGATAACATTCAGTACTTA. This gives the protein CAISGTGSDNIQYL.

This rearrangement joins TRBV27 to TRBJ2-3; possible D gene TRBD1, 6 bases. Germline CDR1 and CDR2: MNHEY and SMNVEV (reference sequence). The CDR3 loop spans 17 amino acids. Trimming pared 6 bases from V and 6 bases from J, leaving 25 bases between. The CDR3 region is CASRTHGTSRMGDTQYF. In nucleotides, the CDR3 is TGTGCCAGCAGAACCCACGGGACAAGCAGGATGGGGGATACGCAGTATTTT.